This T cell receptor (beta chain) was identified in a study of control samples from healthy donors and cancer patients. After removal of 1 base from V and 5 bases from J, the junction contained 11 bases not matched to a gene. The CDR3 has 16 residues. CDR1 MGHRA and CDR2 YSYEKL come from the germline V gene. This clone occurred once. The assay was immunoSEQ multiplex PCR, and TCRdb's table has in-frame clones only and misses some. The top ten clones hold over 1% of a sample with about 160,000 clones, nearly 96% of them seen once. The chain recombines TRBV4-1 with TRBJ2-7; 7 bases match TRBD2. The specimen was blood. This TCR came from a woman in her thirties in good health. The CDR3 DNA sequence: TGCGCCAGCAGCCAAGTGTGGGGGGGAGTAAAAGACGAGCAGTACTTC. It is translated as CASSQVWGGVKDEQYF.